This TCR beta chain is from a study of OX40 agonist ivuxolimab in advanced cancers. Study as a whole: Ivuxolimab was administered intravenously to patients at 0.01 to 10 mg/kg every 2 weeks. Partial responses occurred in Three dose-escalation patients, one with hepatocellular carcinoma and two with cutaneous melanoma. Treatment received earlier with anti-PD-1, anti-PD-L1 or anti-CTLA-4 agents was allowed, and over 35% had some.

Here immunoSEQ multiplex PCR was the method, and the copy in TCRdb shows in-frame clones only, minus some. The sample shows 55,000 to 65,000 clones, approximately 91% of them seen only once. Germline V gives CDR1 KGHSH, CDR2 LQKENI. V was cut by 1 base and J by 1 base, with 7 bases left in between. The CDR3 totals 14 residues. The sequence derives from an adult with an advanced solid tumor such as melanoma, head and neck, liver or kidney cancer. This sample comprised CD4+ or CD8+ T cells sorted from blood, obtained in a trial of the OX40 agonist ivuxolimab. The chain recombines TRBV18 with TRBJ1-1, with D hard to call. The chain's CDR3 is CASSPLPQNTEAFF. The CDR3 DNA sequence: TGTGCCAGCTCACCACTACCGCAGAACACTGAAGCTTTCTTT.